The clone carrying this T cell receptor beta chain appeared a few times. As for treatment: oral pan-JAK inhibitor, 5-10 mg twice daily. CDR1 is GTSNPN, CDR2 SVGIG, per germline (reference sequence). The CDR3 sequence is 12 residues long. V lost 3 bases to trimming and J lost 0 bases, with 5 bases between them. This sample was taken from a study of CD8+ T cells in alopecia areata. Reverse transcription of extracted RNA yielded cDNA, which provided the sequencing template. The protocol was immunoSEQ multiplex PCR, while the TCRdb copy is restricted to in-frame clones and leaves out a portion. Here the sample spans 150,000 to 200,000 clones, approximately 65% being singletons.

The clonotype was recovered from a human donor with alopecia areata. V is TRBV30 and J is TRBJ2-5; no reliable D call. Sample: CD4+ T cells sorted from blood, taken at week 4, from a patient treated with tofacitinib. The CDR3 DNA is TGTGCCTGGAGACAGAACCAAGAGACCCAGTACTTC. It encodes CAWRQNQETQYF.